Listed here are 28 T cell receptor beta chains from one sample, sequenced in a study of T-cell reconstitution after alpha-beta-depleted transplantation in children. Using unique molecular identifiers, the investigators prepared the TCRbeta library. TCRdb redid the calling of the PCR reads with MiXCR, one entry per CDR3 protein. The data contain 250,000 to 300,000 distinct CDR3 sequences, about 9.5% of them singletons. Here the sequenced sample was PBMCs, taken before TCRalphabeta/CD19-depleted stem cell transplant. The receptors were gathered from a boy less than two years old with acute myeloid leukemia, due to receive a stem cell transplant.

This clonotype occurred many times. J is TRBJ2-5 and V is TRBV12-3 or TRBV12-4, with 12 positions matching TRBD2. Losses at the gene ends were 7 bases for V and 7 bases for J; bases not matched to a gene: 7. This CDR3 comprises 14 residues. The CDR3: CASNPTSGGGTQYF. As DNA, the CDR3 is TGTGCCAGCAACCCGACTAGCGGGGGCGGGACCCAGTACTTC.

Ten or more counts support this clonotype. The chain is built from TRBV5-1 and TRBJ2-4; the D gene is possibly TRBD2 (5 bases). Germline V CDR1 and CDR2: SGHRS, YFSETQ. V was clipped by 1 base and J by 3 bases, with 17 bases between them. There are 17 residues in the CDR3. The CDR3 protein is CASSLFPPARDKNIQYF. Here the CDR3 DNA reads TGCGCCAGCAGCTTGTTCCCCCCCGCCCGGGACAAAAACATTCAGTACTTC.

This clonotype was counted at least ten times. V gene TRBV7-9 combines with J gene TRBJ2-3; the match to TRBD1 covers 7 bases. Losses at the gene ends were 5 bases for V and 3 bases for J; bases not matched to a gene: 8. This CDR3 region has 15 residues. Per the germline V gene, CDR1 is SEHNR and CDR2 is FQNEAQ (reference sequence). The DNA of the CDR3 is TGTGCCAGCAGCACCTTGACAGGGCGGACAGATACGCAGTATTTT. Translated: CASSTLTGRTDTQYF.

This clonotype was seen ten or more times. This sequence joins TRBV7-3 and TRBJ2-3; 12 bases match TRBD2. Germline CDR1 reads SGHTA; CDR2 reads FQGTGA. Unmatched junction bases numbered 13, after V lost 1 base and J lost 2 bases. This CDR3 has 20 residues. This chain's CDR3 is CASSLKRPVTSGGNTDTQYF. The CDR3 DNA sequence: TGTGCCAGCAGCTTAAAGCGCCCCGTCACTAGCGGGGGGAACACAGATACGCAGTATTTT.

This clonotype was counted many times. The J gene is TRBJ2-5, the V gene TRBV29-1; 8 nucleotides align to TRBD1. The CDR3 is 14 amino acids. The junction had 5 bases not matched to a gene; V was cut back by 5 bases and J by 0 bases. CDR1 is SQVTM, CDR2 ANQGSEA, per germline. This CDR3 is CSVMGQANQETQYF. The CDR3 coding sequence is TGCAGCGTTATGGGACAGGCCAACCAAGAGACCCAGTACTTC.

This clonotype was seen ten or more times. The chain joins TRBV13 to TRBJ2-3; TRBD2 matches at 11 bases. The CDR3 has 15 residues. CDR1 is PRHDT, CDR2 FYEKMQ, per germline (reference sequence). Losses at the gene ends were 5 bases for V and 3 bases for J; bases not matched to a gene: 4. The CDR3 DNA sequence: TGTGCCAGCAGCCCACTAGCGGGGGAAACAGATACGCAGTATTTT. Translating it yields CASSPLAGETDTQYF.

This clonotype occurred many times. This rearrangement joins TRBV5-1 to TRBJ1-5; 7 nucleotides line up with TRBD1. After removal of 2 bases from V and 3 bases from J, the junction contained 2 bases not matched to a gene. Germline-derived CDR1 and CDR2 are SGHRS and YFSETQ. CDR3 size: 14 residues. The CDR3: CASSLTGVNQPQHF. The CDR3 DNA reads TGCGCCAGCAGCTTAACAGGGGTCAATCAGCCCCAGCATTTT.

This clonotype was counted ten times or more. The CDR3 nucleotides are TGTGCCAGCAGTTACGTGGCGCCCACAGATACGCAGTATTTT. It encodes CASSYVAPTDTQYF. The chain joins TRBV6-5 to TRBJ2-3; D call uncertain. This CDR3 comprises 14 residues. CDR1 is MNHEY, CDR2 SVGAGI, per germline. V lost 2 bases to trimming and J lost 2 bases, with 8 bases between them.

This clonotype was counted at least ten times. CDR3 DNA: TGTGCCAGCAGCCCCCGGACTAGCGGGTTTCACAATGAGCAGTTCTTC. Its protein product is CASSPRTSGFHNEQFF. V and J are TRBV11-2 and TRBJ2-1, with 11 bases lining up with TRBD2. The CDR3 is made up of 16 amino acids. Looked up from germline, CDR1 is SGHAT and CDR2 is FQNNGV. Losses at the gene ends were 5 bases for V and 5 bases for J; bases not matched to a gene: 8.

This clonotype appeared many times. The genes are TRBV6-1 and TRBJ1-1; D gene unclear. The CDR3 spans 11 residues. CDR1 and CDR2 from the germline V gene are MNHNS and SASEGT. V gave up 7 bases and J gave up 2 bases, with 5 bases separating them. CDR3 amino acids: CASILNTEAFF. Here the CDR3 DNA reads TGTGCCAGCATCCTCAACACTGAAGCTTTCTTT.

This clonotype came up many times. This sequence joins TRBV5-1 and TRBJ2-5; 12 nucleotides align to TRBD2. The CDR3 consists of 16 residues. In germline, CDR1 is SGHRS, CDR2 YFSETQ. Losses at the gene ends were 4 bases for V and 5 bases for J; bases not matched to a gene: 9. Written as DNA, the CDR3 is TGCGCCAGCAGCCTAACCGCTAGCGGGGGGGCTGAGACCCAGTACTTC. Encoded protein: CASSLTASGGAETQYF.

This clonotype was seen more than once but under ten times. V and J are TRBV3-1 and TRBJ2-3, with 14 bases that match TRBD2. The CDR3 sequence is 18 residues long. After removal of 8 bases from V and 0 bases from J, the junction contained 10 bases not matched to a gene. Germline V gives CDR1 LGHDT, CDR2 YNNKEL (reference sequence). The CDR3 bases are TGTGCCAGCTGCTCGGGACTAGCGGGAGTGAGGAGCACAGATACGCAGTATTTT. This gives the protein CASCSGLAGVRSTDTQYF.

The CDR3 DNA reads as TGTGCCAGCAGCCTCGTCTACAGGTCCTACGAGCAGTACTTC. This sequence encodes CASSLVYRSYEQYF. The V and J genes are TRBV5-5 and TRBJ2-7; weak D call: TRBD1 (5 bases). Germline lookup yields CDR1 SGHKS and CDR2 YYEKEE (reference sequence). The V end lost 4 bases, the J end lost 1 base, and 12 bases lay between the germline ends. The CDR3 extends over 14 amino acids. Full variable domain (remainder filled in from reference TRBV5-5 and TRBJ2-7): DAGVTQSPTHLIKTRGQQVTLRCSPISGHKSVSWYQQVLGQGPQFIFQYYEKEERGRGNFPDRFSARQFPNYSSELNVNALLLGDSALYLCASSLVYRSYEQYFGPGTRLTVT.

This clonotype was detected a few times. The CDR3 sequence: CASSLAQAHEQYF. Here the CDR3 DNA reads TGTGCCAGCAGCTTAGCGCAGGCCCACGAGCAGTACTTC. The chain carries TRBV7-6 and TRBJ2-7; no firm D call. CDR1 and CDR2 (germline): SGHVS, FNYEAQ. CDR3 length equals 13 residues. V shed 0 bases and J shed 5 bases, with 8 bases lying between them.

This clonotype came up many times. One junction end does not reproduce the germline sequence, and a read error may be involved. The V gene is TRBV29-1, the J gene TRBJ1-2; 10 nucleotides agree with TRBD1. The CDR3 spans 13 residues. The germline CDR1 and CDR2 sequences are SQVTM and ANQGSEA. CDR3 sequence reads: CSFDLTGGHGYTF. The DNA of the CDR3 is TGCAGCTTTGACCTGACAGGGGGCCATGGCTACACCTTC.

This clonotype was found many times. The chain recombines TRBV5-1 with TRBJ2-1; 7 bases fit TRBD2. Germline V CDR1 and CDR2: SGHRS, YFSETQ. The CDR3 extends over 16 amino acids. V was clipped by 7 bases and J by 0 bases; unmatched bases: 10. Written as DNA, the CDR3 is TGCGCCAGCTCGGGGAGGGGCCAGATCTCCTACAATGAGCAGTTCTTC. As protein: CASSGRGQISYNEQFF.

In its sample, this clonotype was seen a few times. This chain connects TRBV5-6 to TRBJ2-5; 7 bases are shared with TRBD1. The V and J ends lost 2 bases and 5 bases, in that order; junction bases with no gene match: 12. The CDR3 loop spans 16 amino acids. Germline CDR1 SGHDT, CDR2 YYEEEE. The CDR3 protein is CASSFTGTEALETQYF. Written as DNA, the CDR3 is TGTGCCAGCAGCTTTACCGGGACAGAAGCCCTGGAGACCCAGTACTTC.

This clonotype was picked up many times. V and J are TRBV7-2 and TRBJ2-1; TRBD1 aligns across 9 bases. Trimming removed 6 bases from V and 10 bases from J; junction bases left unmatched: 10. From germline, CDR1 is SGHTA and CDR2 FQGNSA. The CDR3 loop spans 14 amino acids. In DNA, the CDR3 is TGTGCCAGCAGACTCCCCGGGACAGGGACGGAGCAGTTCTTC. Protein product: CASRLPGTGTEQFF.

This clonotype was recorded many times. The chain combines TRBV12-3 or TRBV12-4 with TRBJ1-2, with D possibly matching TRBD1 (5 bases). Trimming left V 3 bases short and J 0 bases short, with 11 bases between. There are 15 residues in the CDR3. The CDR3 nucleotides read TGTGCCAGCAGTTTGGGGACCGACGCTAACTATGGCTACACCTTC. Its translation: CASSLGTDANYGYTF.

The chain recombines TRBV12-3 or TRBV12-4 with TRBJ1-4; possibly TRBD1 for D (5 bases). The CDR3 is 14 residues long. Trimming pared 7 bases from V and 10 bases from J, leaving 19 bases between. The DNA for the CDR3 is TGTGCCAGCACCTTGGGAGGGGCCGGGGTAAAACTGTTTTTT. Translation: CASTLGGAGVKLFF.

This clonotype was observed at least ten times. This sequence joins TRBV7-6 and TRBJ2-7; a weak D match, TRBD1 (6 bases). Germline lookup yields CDR1 SGHVS and CDR2 FNYEAQ. The CDR3 totals 15 residues. The V gene lost 4 bases and the J gene lost 0 bases, with 13 bases spanning the gap. CDR3: CASSSGTPYSYEQYF. The CDR3 DNA is TGTGCCAGCAGCTCCGGGACACCGTACTCCTACGAGCAGTACTTC.

The chain combines TRBV5-1 with TRBJ2-1; TRBD2 matches at 14 bases. Germline V gives CDR1 SGHRS, CDR2 YFSETQ. This CDR3 is 20 amino acids long. V was pared by 4 bases and J by 7 bases, with 19 bases of the junction left unmatched. CDR3 coding DNA: TGCGCCAGCAGCAGGGGTAGAGGGACTAGCGGGAGAGGACCTACAAATGAGCAGTTCTTC. As protein: CASSRGRGTSGRGPTNEQFF.

This sequence joins TRBV20-1 and TRBJ2-5, with 7 positions matching TRBD2. The CDR3 loop spans 12 amino acids. The V and J ends lost 5 bases and 4 bases, in that order; junction bases with no gene match: 4. Per germline, CDR1 DFQATT and CDR2 SNEGSKA (reference sequence). The CDR3 DNA follows: TGCAGTGCTGGGGGGGGAGTAGAGACCCAGTACTTC. It yields the protein CSAGGGVETQYF.

This clonotype was picked up many times. V is TRBV3-1 and J is TRBJ2-6; TRBD1 matches 9 bases. This CDR3 has 20 amino acids. CDR1 is LGHDT and CDR2 is YNNKEL in the germline V gene (reference sequence). V was pared by 5 bases and J by 9 bases, with 23 bases of the junction left unmatched. The CDR3 sequence is CASSIARLTGGGSEGNVLTF. Here the CDR3 DNA reads TGTGCCAGCAGCATTGCCCGACTGACAGGGGGTGGGTCTGAGGGCAACGTCCTGACTTTC.

The table lists this clonotype with many counts. V usage is TRBV5-5 and J usage is TRBJ2-7; 7 bases are shared with TRBD1. The CDR3 is 14 amino acids. Trimming removed 2 bases from V and 0 bases from J; junction bases left unmatched: 2. The germline V gene has CDR1 SGHKS and CDR2 YYEKEE (reference sequence). The CDR3 sequence: CASSFDRASYEQYF. In DNA, the CDR3 is TGTGCCAGCAGCTTCGACAGGGCCTCCTACGAGCAGTACTTC.

This clonotype was recorded at least ten times. The chain uses TRBV5-4 and TRBJ2-2; TRBD2 matches 8 bases. Germline CDR1 and CDR2: SGHNT and YYREEE (reference sequence). With V trimmed by 1 base and J by 0 bases, 11 bases remained unmatched. This CDR3 comprises 19 residues. The CDR3 DNA reads as TGTGCCAGCAGCTTGCCCCCCGGGGCGGGGGGTTCGAACACCGGGGAGCTGTTTTTT. It codes for CASSLPPGAGGSNTGELFF.

At least ten counts were recorded for this clonotype. The J gene is TRBJ1-2, the V gene TRBV29-1, with D hard to call. The CDR3 is 12 amino acids. The V gene lost 4 bases and the J gene lost 4 bases, with 10 bases spanning the gap. Germline CDR1 reads SQVTM; CDR2 reads ANQGSEA. The CDR3 sequence: CSVARPSYGYTF. CDR3 in DNA: TGCAGCGTTGCGCGACCTTCCTATGGCTACACCTTC. Drawing the rest from reference TRBV29-1 and TRBJ1-2, the complete variable domain is SAVISQKPSRDICQRGTSLTIQCQVDSQVTMMFWYRQQPGQSLTLIATANQGSEATYESGFVIDKFPISRPNLTFSTLTVSNMSPEDSSIYLCSVARPSYGYTFGSGTRLTVV.

This clonotype was seen ten or more times. This sequence joins TRBV7-3 and TRBJ2-1; the match to TRBD1 covers 10 bases. Germline assignment: CDR1 SGHTA and CDR2 FQGTGA. V lost 1 base and J lost 3; bases outside the gene matches: 15. This CDR3 has 20 amino acids. The CDR3 region has the DNA TGTGCCAGCAGCTTAAATCCCTCGTGGCGGGACAGGGGCGACTACAATGAGCAGTTCTTC. Protein product: CASSLNPSWRDRGDYNEQFF.